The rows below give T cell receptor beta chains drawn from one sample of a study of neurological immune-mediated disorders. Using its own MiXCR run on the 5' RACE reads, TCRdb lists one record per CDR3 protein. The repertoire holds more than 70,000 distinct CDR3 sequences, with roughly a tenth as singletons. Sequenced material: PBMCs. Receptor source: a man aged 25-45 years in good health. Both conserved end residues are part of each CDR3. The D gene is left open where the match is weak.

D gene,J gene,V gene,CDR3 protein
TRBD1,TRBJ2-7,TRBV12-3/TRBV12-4,CASSPGIVVWTGGRDEQYF
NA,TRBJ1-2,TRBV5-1,CASSSSLTGYGYTF
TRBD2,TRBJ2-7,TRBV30,CASKGLAGSSVQYF
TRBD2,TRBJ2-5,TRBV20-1,CSASIPVGSGSEETQYF
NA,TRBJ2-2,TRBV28,CASEGVAANTGELFF
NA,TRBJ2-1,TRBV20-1,CSARDLGDNEQFF
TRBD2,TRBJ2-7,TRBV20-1,CSAVTSGREGGAYEQYF
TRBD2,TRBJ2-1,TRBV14,CASSRQLAGVHNEQFF
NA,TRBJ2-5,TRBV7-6,CASSLATAGLPSSQYF
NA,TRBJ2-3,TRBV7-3,CASSAGQPGSDTQYF
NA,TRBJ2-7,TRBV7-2,CASSYPGREYEQYF
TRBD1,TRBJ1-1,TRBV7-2,CASSPLGGQGSGTEAFF
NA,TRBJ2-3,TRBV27,CASTRLPTDTQYF
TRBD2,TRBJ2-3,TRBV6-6,CASSYSGGAQPSGSRDTQYF
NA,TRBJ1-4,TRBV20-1,CSAKGINQGITNEKLFF
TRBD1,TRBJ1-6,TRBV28,CASSPRAGGPSPLHF
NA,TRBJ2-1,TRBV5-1,CASSLFGNLYNEQFF
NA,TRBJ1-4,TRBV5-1,CASSSRQATNEKLFF
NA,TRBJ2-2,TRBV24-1,CATSDLVTGELFF
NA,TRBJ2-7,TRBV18,CASSPIGAGGYEQYF
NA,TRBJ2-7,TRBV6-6,CASSYGPLEQYF
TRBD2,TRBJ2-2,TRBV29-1,CSVATSGSYTGELFF
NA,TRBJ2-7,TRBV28,CASSLDQYEQYF
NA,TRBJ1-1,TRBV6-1,CASNTNTEAFF
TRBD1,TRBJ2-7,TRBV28,CASSPRDRNYEQYF
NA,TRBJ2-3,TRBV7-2,CASSRIGGTDTQYF
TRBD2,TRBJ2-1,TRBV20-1,CSARLAASYNEQFF
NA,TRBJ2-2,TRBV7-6,CASSLSRGNTGELFF
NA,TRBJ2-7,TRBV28,CASNQNYEQYF
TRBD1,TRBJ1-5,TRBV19,CASRAGQFNQPQHF
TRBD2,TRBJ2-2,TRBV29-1,CSVEVMTSGGRINTGELFF
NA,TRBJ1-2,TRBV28,CASSLYVFRGRNYGYTF
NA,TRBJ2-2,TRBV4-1,CASRTQAANTGELFF
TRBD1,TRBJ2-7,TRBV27,CASSLSTGGGYEQYF
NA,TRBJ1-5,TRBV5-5,CASSWAVGEANQPQHF
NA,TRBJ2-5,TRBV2,CASSEVAQETQYF